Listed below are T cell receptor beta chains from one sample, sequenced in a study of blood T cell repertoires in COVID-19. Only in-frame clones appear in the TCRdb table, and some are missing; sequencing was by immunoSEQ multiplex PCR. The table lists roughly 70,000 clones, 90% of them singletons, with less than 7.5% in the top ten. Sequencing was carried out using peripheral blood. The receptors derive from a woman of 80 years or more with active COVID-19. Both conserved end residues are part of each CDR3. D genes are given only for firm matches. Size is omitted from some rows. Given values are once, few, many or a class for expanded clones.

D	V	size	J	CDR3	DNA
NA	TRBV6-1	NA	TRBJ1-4	CASSEATAGQKLFF	TGTGCCAGCAGTGAAGCGACAGCGGGGCAAAAACTGTTTTTT
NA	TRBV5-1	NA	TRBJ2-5	CASSLGTTYF	TGCGCCAGCAGCTTGGGGACTACCTACTTC
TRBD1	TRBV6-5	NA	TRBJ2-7	CASSINRGSYEQYF	TGTGCCAGCAGTATAAACAGGGGCTCCTACGAGCAGTACTTC
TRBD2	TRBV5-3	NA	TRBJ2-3	CARSLTSGSLDTQYF	TGTGCCAGAAGCTTGACTAGCGGGAGTTTAGATACGCAGTATTTT
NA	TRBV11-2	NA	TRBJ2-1	CASSLTLEGEQFF	TGTGCCAGCAGCTTAACCCTAGAGGGTGAGCAGTTCTTC
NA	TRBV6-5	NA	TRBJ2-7	CASSYGYRFNEQYF	TGTGCCAGCAGTTACGGTTACAGGTTCAACGAGCAGTACTTC
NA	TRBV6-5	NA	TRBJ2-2	CASADSNTGELFF	TGTGCCAGCGCCGACTCGAACACCGGGGAGCTGTTTTTT
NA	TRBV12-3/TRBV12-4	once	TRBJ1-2	CASSGGAHYGYTF	TGTGCCAGCAGTGGTGGGGCCCACTATGGCTACACCTTC
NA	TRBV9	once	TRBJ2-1	CASSVSSSSDNEQFF	TGTGCCAGCAGCGTTTCTAGCTCGTCGGACAATGAGCAGTTCTTC
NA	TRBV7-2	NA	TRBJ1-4	CASSGGGTDATNEKLFF	TGTGCCAGCAGCGGTGGGGGGACGGATGCAACTAATGAAAAACTGTTTTTT
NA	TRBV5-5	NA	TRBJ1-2	CASSLVAGGATNYGYTF	TGTGCCAGCAGCTTGGTTGCGGGAGGAGCAACTAACTATGGCTACACCTTC
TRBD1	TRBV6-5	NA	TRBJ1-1	CASSYSGQEEAFF	TGTGCCAGCAGTTACAGCGGACAGGAGGAAGCTTTCTTT
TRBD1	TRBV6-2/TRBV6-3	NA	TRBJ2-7	CASSYPGQADF	TGTGCCAGCAGTTATCCGGGACAGGCCGACTTC
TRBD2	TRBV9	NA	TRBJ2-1	CASSVEASGAPNEQFF	TGTGCCAGCAGCGTAGAGGCTAGCGGGGCACCTAATGAGCAGTTCTTC
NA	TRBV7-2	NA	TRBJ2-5	CASSPGPDQETQYF	TGTGCCAGCAGCCCTGGCCCAGACCAAGAGACCCAGTACTTC
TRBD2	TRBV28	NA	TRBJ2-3	CASSALAGLGRSTDTQYF	TGTGCCAGCAGTGCACTAGCGGGATTGGGTCGGAGCACAGATACGCAGTATTTT
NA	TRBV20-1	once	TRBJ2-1	CSAGLTDEQFF	TGCAGTGCTGGACTCACCGATGAGCAGTTCTTC
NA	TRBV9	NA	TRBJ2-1	CASSPRDGGNEQFF	TGTGCCAGCAGCCCACGGGACGGGGGCAATGAGCAGTTCTTC
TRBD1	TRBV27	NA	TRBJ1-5	CASSLGTGYSNQPQHF	TGTGCCAGCAGCCTCGGGACAGGTTATAGCAATCAGCCCCAGCATTTT
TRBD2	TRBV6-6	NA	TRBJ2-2	CASSKGSGRSGELFF	TGTGCCAGCAGTAAAGGTAGCGGGAGATCCGGGGAGCTGTTTTTT
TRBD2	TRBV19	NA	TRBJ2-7	CASKTGTSVSEQYF	TGTGCCAGTAAAACCGGGACTAGCGTCTCCGAGCAGTACTTC
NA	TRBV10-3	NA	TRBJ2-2	CAISPGLFANTGELFF	TGTGCCATCAGCCCCGGACTATTCGCGAACACCGGGGAGCTGTTTTTT
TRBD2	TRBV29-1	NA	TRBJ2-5	CSVSGTSGLETQYF	TGCAGCGTCTCCGGGACTAGCGGGCTGGAGACCCAGTACTTC
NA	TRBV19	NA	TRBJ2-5	CASSKLAGETQYF	TGTGCCAGTAGTAAGCTAGCCGGCGAGACCCAGTACTTC
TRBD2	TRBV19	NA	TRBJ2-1	CASSQGLAGVSTYNEQFF	TGTGCCAGTAGCCAAGGACTAGCGGGAGTGAGTACCTACAATGAGCAGTTCTTC
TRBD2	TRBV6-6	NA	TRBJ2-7	CASSYSMETGGYF	TGTGCCAGCAGTTACTCGATGGAGACGGGAGGGTACTTC
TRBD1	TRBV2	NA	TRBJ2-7	CASRTTGRYEQYF	TGTGCCAGCAGGACGACAGGGCGATACGAGCAGTACTTC
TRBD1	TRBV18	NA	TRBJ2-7	CASSREQGIEQYF	TGTGCCAGCTCTCGGGAACAGGGGATCGAGCAGTACTTC
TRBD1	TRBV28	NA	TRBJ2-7	CASSLGLQGISYEQYF	TGTGCCAGCAGTTTAGGCCTACAGGGGATATCCTACGAGCAGTACTTC
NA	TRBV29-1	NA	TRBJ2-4	CSVEVGLRKNIQYF	TGCAGCGTTGAAGTTGGCTTAAGAAAAAACATTCAGTACTTC
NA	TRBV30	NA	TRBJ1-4	CAWSARATNEKLFF	TGTGCCTGGAGCGCTAGAGCAACTAATGAAAAACTGTTTTTT
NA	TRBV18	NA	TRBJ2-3	CASSPTAATDTQYF	TGTGCCAGCTCACCAACAGCGGCTACAGATACGCAGTATTTT
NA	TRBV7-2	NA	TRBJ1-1	CASSLARNTEAFF	TGTGCCAGCAGCTTAGCGAGGAACACTGAAGCTTTCTTT
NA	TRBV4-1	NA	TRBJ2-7	CASSPSDTPYEQYF	TGCGCCAGCAGCCCATCGGACACTCCCTACGAGCAGTACTTC
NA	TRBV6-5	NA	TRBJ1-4	CASTPRGGRDEKLFF	TGTGCCAGCACTCCACGGGGGGGACGGGACGAAAAACTGTTTTTT
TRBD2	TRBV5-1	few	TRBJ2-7	CASSGTSGTYEQYF	TGCGCCAGCTCCGGGACTAGCGGGACCTACGAGCAGTACTTC
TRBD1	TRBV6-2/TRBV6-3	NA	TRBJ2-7	CASSWDRADFYEQYF	TGTGCCAGCAGTTGGGACAGGGCGGATTTCTACGAGCAGTACTTC
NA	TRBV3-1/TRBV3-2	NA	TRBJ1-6	CASSLRVPNSPLHF	TGTGCCAGCAGCCTCCGGGTCCCTAATTCACCCCTCCACTTT
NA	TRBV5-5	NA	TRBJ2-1	CASSLMGGLWFF	TGTGCCAGCAGCTTGATGGGGGGTTTATGGTTCTTC
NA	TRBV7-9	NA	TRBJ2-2	CASSSLVNTGELFF	TGTGCCAGCAGCTCTCTTGTAAACACCGGGGAGCTGTTTTTT
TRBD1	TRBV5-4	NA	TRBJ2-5	CASSLDRGAETQYF	TGTGCCAGCAGCTTGGACAGGGGGGCAGAGACCCAGTACTTC
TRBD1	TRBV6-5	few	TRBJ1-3	CASSSTGAGNTIYF	TGTGCCAGCAGTTCGACAGGGGCTGGAAACACCATATATTTT
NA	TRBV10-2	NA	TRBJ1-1	CASSIDRTNTEAFF	TGCGCCAGCTCGATTGACAGGACGAACACTGAAGCTTTCTTT
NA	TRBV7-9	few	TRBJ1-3	CASSLNSRSGNTIYF	TGTGCCAGCAGCTTAAACAGTCGGTCTGGAAACACCATATATTTT
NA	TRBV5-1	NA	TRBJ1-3	CASSVGTGGEDTIYF	TGCGCCAGCAGCGTCGGGACCGGGGGGGAGGACACCATATATTTT
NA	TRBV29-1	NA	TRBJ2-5	CSVRGGGQETQYF	TGCAGCGTTAGGGGAGGGGGCCAAGAGACCCAGTACTTC
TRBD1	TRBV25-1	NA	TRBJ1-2	CASSSPGQRLAYGYTF	TGTGCCAGCAGTTCTCCGGGACAGAGATTGGCCTATGGCTACACCTTC
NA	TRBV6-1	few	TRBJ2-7	CASSALFGATPPPYEQYF	TGTGCCAGCAGTGCTCTATTTGGGGCCACACCTCCTCCCTACGAGCAGTACTTC
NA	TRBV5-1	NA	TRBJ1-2	CASSLGPGGYGYTF	TGCGCCAGCAGCTTGGGGCCGGGGGGCTATGGCTACACCTTC
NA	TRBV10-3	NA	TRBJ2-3	CAISEFGRGDTQYF	TGTGCCATCAGTGAGTTCGGGAGAGGGGATACGCAGTATTTT
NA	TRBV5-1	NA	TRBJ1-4	CASSLGTGYGEKLFF	TGCGCCAGCAGCTTGGGCACAGGGTATGGTGAAAAACTGTTTTTT
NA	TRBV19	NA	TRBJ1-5	CASSPLESNQPQHF	TGTGCCAGTAGTCCACTCGAGAGCAATCAGCCCCAGCATTTT
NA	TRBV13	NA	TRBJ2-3	CASSPVGGRTDTQYF	TGTGCCAGCAGCCCGGTTGGGGGGAGGACAGATACGCAGTATTTT
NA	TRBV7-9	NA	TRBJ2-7	CASSLGPGYYEQYF	TGTGCCAGCAGCTTAGGTCCAGGATACTACGAGCAGTACTTC
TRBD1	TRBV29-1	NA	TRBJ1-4	CSVEGPGTGGRKLFF	TGCAGCGTTGAAGGCCCCGGGACAGGCGGACGAAAACTGTTTTTT